The 23 T cell receptor beta chains below were found in one sample sequenced in a study of shared clonotypes between healthy human individuals. Naivety among CD8 cells was defined by CD45RO negativity and positive CCR7 selection, thereby excluding terminally differentiated effector memory CD45RA+ cells. Repertoires were generated with immunoSEQ multiplex PCR, while TCRdb's copy carries only in-frame clones and drops some. The sample yields about 820,000 clones, 80% to 95% seen once. Sequences were obtained from naive CD8+ T cells sorted from blood. Every receptor here comes from a young man in good health.

The chain employs TRBV7-9 and TRBJ1-4; D is unresolved. V gave up 1 base and J gave up 7 bases, with 13 bases separating them. The CDR3 contains 15 residues. Germline CDR1 reads SEHNR; CDR2 reads FQNEAQ (reference sequence). The CDR3 here is CASSLGGSFSEKLFF. In DNA form, the CDR3 reads TGTGCCAGCAGCTTAGGTGGTAGTTTTAGTGAAAAACTGTTTTTT.

The chain recombines TRBV13 with TRBJ1-1; D remains unclear. Deletions cut 0 bases from V and 0 bases from J, with 23 bases between. Germline V gene sequence: CDR1 PRHDT, CDR2 FYEKMQ (reference sequence). The CDR3 is 20 amino acids. The CDR3 protein is CASSLGDGGDLPSMNTEAFF. The DNA for the CDR3 is TGTGCCAGCAGCTTAGGCGACGGAGGAGACTTGCCGTCCATGAACACTGAAGCTTTCTTT.

The chain has TRBV7-9 and TRBJ2-2, with TRBD1 matching 9 bases. Per germline, CDR1 SEHNR and CDR2 FQNEAQ (reference sequence). The junction had 1 base not matched to a gene; V was cut back by 5 bases and J by 6 bases. The CDR3 sequence is 13 residues long. CDR3 amino acids: CASSTGGAGELFF. The CDR3 DNA reads as TGTGCCAGCAGCACAGGGGGCGCCGGGGAGCTGTTTTTT.

Comment on this clone: Other DNA sequences in this sample translate to the same CDR3. The rearrangement joins TRBV9 to TRBJ2-3; D is undetermined. This CDR3 has 11 amino acids. In germline, CDR1 is SGDLS, CDR2 YYNGEE. V dropped 4 bases and J dropped 6 bases, with 6 bases sitting between them. The CDR3 nucleotides are TGTGCCAGCAGCTACGGGGATACGCAGTATTTT. Translation gives CASSYGDTQYF.

Remarks on this clone: Other nucleotide sequences in the sample specify the same CDR3. The rearrangement uses TRBV11-2 and TRBJ2-7, with D unresolved. Germline assignment: CDR1 SGHAT and CDR2 FQNNGV. CDR3 length equals 14 residues. Trimming shortened V by 1 base and J by 0 bases, and 7 bases separated the two germline ends. As DNA, the CDR3 is TGTGCCAGCAGCTTAGGGTGGGGCTCCTACGAGCAGTACTTC. It specifies CASSLGWGSYEQYF.

This rearrangement joins TRBV7-9 to TRBJ2-7, with 11 nucleotides matching TRBD1. Unmatched junction bases numbered 10, after V lost 5 bases and J lost 7 bases. Germline CDR1 is SEHNR and CDR2 is FQNEAQ (reference sequence). The CDR3 length is 15 residues. The CDR3 nucleotides read TGTGCCAGCAGCACCCCGGGACAGGGGGAAGTGGAGCAGTACTTC. Its protein product is CASSTPGQGEVEQYF.

The chain links TRBV6-6 to TRBJ2-7, with D maybe TRBD2 (6 bases). Germline lookup yields CDR1 MNHNY and CDR2 SVGAGI (reference sequence). V was cut by 2 bases and J by 5 bases, with 13 bases left in between. The CDR3 loop spans 14 amino acids. The CDR3 sequence is CASSYDPGEDEQYF. CDR3 nucleotides: TGTGCCAGCAGTTACGATCCGGGAGAAGACGAGCAGTACTTC.

This chain uses TRBV7-9 with TRBJ2-3; 7 bases are a match to TRBD2. The V segment lost 2 bases and the J segment 7 bases; nucleotides outside the gene matches: 9. Germline V gene lookup returns CDR1 SEHNR and CDR2 FQNEAQ (reference sequence). The CDR3 is 15 amino acids. CDR3: CASSLPNWGGNTQYF. The CDR3 DNA sequence: TGTGCCAGCAGCTTACCGAATTGGGGGGGGAATACGCAGTATTTT.

This clone was detected once. This chain links TRBV5-8 with TRBJ2-5; D tentatively fits TRBD1 or TRBD2 (5 bases each). This CDR3 comprises 16 residues. V was cut by 5 bases and J by 1 base, with 18 bases left in between. CDR1 SGHTS and CDR2 YDEGEE come from the germline V gene. CDR3 region: CASRTGTAEVQETQYF. CDR3 bases: TGTGCCAGCAGAACCGGGACGGCGGAGGTCCAAGAGACCCAGTACTTC.

CDR3 sequence reads: CASRDSVSAAFF. DNA for the CDR3: TGTGCCAGCAGGGACAGTGTTTCTGCAGCTTTCTTT. The rearrangement links TRBV7-9 to TRBJ1-1; D perhaps matches TRBD1 (6 bases). The CDR3 is 12 amino acids. Trimming took 6 bases from V and 10 from J, leaving 15 bases between them. Germline lookup yields CDR1 SEHNR and CDR2 FQNEAQ (reference sequence).

The V gene is TRBV7-9, the J gene TRBJ1-1; no clear D gene. The ends were cut back, 4 bases at V and 2 bases at J, with 5 bases in the middle. Germline assignment: CDR1 SEHNR and CDR2 FQNEAQ (reference sequence). The CDR3 contains 12 residues. CDR3 DNA: TGTGCCAGCAGCTATAGAAACACTGAAGCTTTCTTT. Its protein is CASSYRNTEAFF.

The rearrangement joins TRBV7-6 to TRBJ2-7; D is possibly TRBD1 or TRBD2 (7 bases each). Germline V gene data show CDR1 as SGHVS and CDR2 as FNYEAQ. The CDR3 consists of 18 residues. V lost 3 bases and J 2 bases, leaving 23 bases between the germline ends. Here the CDR3 reads CASSFGDVNSGGAYEQYF. The CDR3 region has the DNA TGTGCCAGCAGCTTTGGGGACGTGAACTCAGGGGGGGCCTACGAGCAGTACTTC.

This chain uses TRBV29-1 with TRBJ2-3, with D possibly being TRBD2 (5 bases). CDR3 length: 16 residues. V lost 1 base and J lost 4, with 18 bases in between. The V gene's germline CDR1 is SQVTM and CDR2 ANQGSEA. The CDR3, as DNA: TGCAGCGTTGAAGCGGTAATTCAACTAGGGTCAGATACGCAGTATTTT. This encodes CSVEAVIQLGSDTQYF.

V gene TRBV14 combines with J gene TRBJ2-5, with TRBD1 as a possible D gene (6 bases). V dropped 4 bases and J dropped 4 bases, with 16 bases sitting between them. The CDR3 covers 15 residues. Germline-derived CDR1 and CDR2 are SGHDN and FVKESK. In DNA form, the CDR3 reads TGTGCCAGCAGCCGAATGGAGACAGGAGGAGAGACCCAGTACTTC. Encoded protein: CASSRMETGGETQYF.

Comment on this clone: The identical CDR3 is also encoded by other nucleotide sequences in the sample. The chain is built from TRBV27 and TRBJ2-7; 11 nucleotides line up with TRBD1. This CDR3 spans 14 amino acids. V trimming: 6 bases; J trimming: 7 bases; junction bases outside the gene matches: 8. Germline V gene data show CDR1 as MNHEY and CDR2 as SMNVEV (reference sequence). CDR3 residues: CASSPGQGVGEQYF. The CDR3 DNA is TGTGCCAGCAGCCCGGGACAGGGGGTTGGGGAGCAGTACTTC.

The J gene is TRBJ2-3, the V gene TRBV9; 7 bases agree with TRBD1. V shed 2 bases and J 1 base; nucleotides not matched to a gene: 13. Per the germline V gene, CDR1 is SGDLS and CDR2 is YYNGEE. The CDR3 consists of 18 residues. The CDR3 loop is CASSVRGVGTARTDTQYF. CDR3 sequence (DNA): TGTGCCAGCAGCGTCCGGGGAGTGGGGACAGCGCGCACAGATACGCAGTATTTT.

This clone was recorded once. The V and J genes are TRBV28 and TRBJ2-5; TRBD2 is a possible D gene (5 bases). The V end lost 5 bases, the J end lost 5 bases, and 18 bases lay between the germline ends. The CDR3 is 15 amino acids. The V gene's germline CDR1 is MDHEN and CDR2 SYDVKM. The CDR3 region has the DNA TGTGCCAGCAGTCCCCCCCCGGCTAGCTGGGAGACCCAGTACTTC. It specifies CASSPPPASWETQYF.

This chain uses TRBV18 with TRBJ2-1; 9 bases map to TRBD2. Germline V CDR1 and CDR2: KGHSH, LQKENI. CDR3 size: 16 residues. V shed 3 bases and J 7 bases; nucleotides not matched to a gene: 10. This CDR3 is CASSPTSGRSGNEQFF. The CDR3 nucleotides read TGTGCCAGCTCACCCACAAGCGGGAGGAGCGGGAATGAGCAGTTCTTC. The whole variable domain, remainder taken from reference TRBV18 and TRBJ2-1, is NAGVMQNPRHLVRRRGQEARLRCSPMKGHSHVYWYRQLPEEGLKFMVYLQKENIIDESGMPKERFSAEFPKEGPSILRIQQVVRGDSAAYFCASSPTSGRSGNEQFFGPGTRLTVL.

The CDR3 is CASSSLGTSGVYNEQFF. The CDR3 nucleotides read TGTGCCAGCAGTTCCCTGGGGACTAGCGGGGTATACAATGAGCAGTTCTTC. The chain links TRBV27 to TRBJ2-1; 13 nucleotides line up with TRBD2. The germline V gene has CDR1 MNHEY and CDR2 SMNVEV (reference sequence). The V gene end was trimmed by 4 bases and the J gene end by 4 bases; junction bases not matched to a gene: 7. CDR3 length equals 17 residues.

This clone showed up just once. The chain links TRBV9 to TRBJ2-7, with D possibly being TRBD2 (5 bases). This CDR3 comprises 15 residues. Trimming removed 0 bases from V and 7 bases from J, with 17 bases in between. Germline CDR1 reads SGDLS; CDR2 reads YYNGEE. As DNA, the CDR3 is TGTGCCAGCAGCGTAGGGGTTAGGCTAGCTGAAGAGCAGTACTTC. Its translation: CASSVGVRLAEEQYF.

V and J are TRBV11-3 and TRBJ2-1; D is uncertain. V was trimmed by 1 base and J by 4 bases, leaving 14 bases between them. The CDR3 runs 16 residues. Germline V gene sequence: CDR1 SGHNT, CDR2 YENEEA. This chain's CDR3 is CASSLGGQNFYNEQFF. For the CDR3, the DNA is TGTGCCAGCAGCTTAGGTGGGCAGAATTTTTACAATGAGCAGTTCTTC.

The chain is built from TRBV2 and TRBJ2-7, with D unresolved. The germline V gene has CDR1 SNHLY and CDR2 FYNNEI. This CDR3 contains 14 residues. Trimming took off 6 bases at V and 3 bases at J, with 15 bases between the two ends. The CDR3: CASSQGRAIYEQYF. Here the CDR3 DNA reads TGTGCCAGCAGCCAAGGACGGGCGATCTACGAGCAGTACTTC.

The rearrangement joins TRBV27 to TRBJ2-1, with 9 bases fitting TRBD2. Germline CDR1 MNHEY, CDR2 SMNVEV (reference sequence). The V segment lost 6 bases and the J segment 4 bases; nucleotides outside the gene matches: 7. CDR3 length equals 15 residues. The CDR3 nucleotides read TGTGCCAGCAGCACACCTAGCGGGGTTTACAATGAGCAGTTCTTC. This codes for CASSTPSGVYNEQFF.